These 30 T cell receptor beta chains originate from one sample sequenced in a study of T cell changes during pregnancy in multiple sclerosis. The data were produced by immunoSEQ multiplex PCR, yet TCRdb's version contains in-frame clones alone and is incomplete. The sample shows 85,000 to 100,000 clones, 85% to 95% of them seen only once. Sequencing used peripheral blood, obtained in the first trimester of pregnancy. The receptors shown here come from a female donor with multiple sclerosis, enrolled in a pregnancy study.

This chain connects TRBV9 to TRBJ1-2; TRBD1 agrees at 8 bases. Trimming removed 0 bases from V and 3 bases from J; junction bases left unmatched: 1. Germline V CDR1 and CDR2: SGDLS, YYNGEE. The CDR3 covers 14 residues. The CDR3 nucleotides are TGTGCCAGCAGCGTAGCAGGGGGCGACTATGGCTACACCTTC. This translates into CASSVAGGDYGYTF.

V is TRBV28 and J is TRBJ2-2, with TRBD2 matching over 8 bases. The CDR3 length is 18 residues. The junction had 12 bases not matched to a gene; V was cut back by 1 base and J by 5 bases. Germline V gives CDR1 MDHEN, CDR2 SYDVKM. The CDR3 nucleotides read TGTGCCAGCAGTTTATCACTGCCGGGACTAGTTTGGACCGGGGAGCTGTTTTTT. It encodes CASSLSLPGLVWTGELFF.

V is TRBV14 and J is TRBJ2-4; 11 nucleotides match TRBD2. Looked up from germline, CDR1 is SGHDN and CDR2 is FVKESK. The CDR3 is 22 amino acids. The V and J ends lost 0 bases and 3 bases, in that order; junction bases with no gene match: 19. The CDR3 loop reads CASSQDGGLAVKGVLDKNIQYF. CDR3 nucleotides: TGTGCCAGCAGCCAAGATGGGGGACTAGCGGTGAAGGGGGTATTGGACAAAAACATTCAGTACTTC.

The gene calls are TRBV19 and TRBJ1-1; tentative D call: TRBD1 (6 bases). The CDR3 totals 14 residues. From germline, CDR1 is LNHDA and CDR2 SQIVND (reference sequence). The V end lost 5 bases, the J end lost 3 bases, and 13 bases lay between the germline ends. The CDR3 DNA is TGTGCCAGTAGTTTTTCAGGGGTCTACACTGAAGCTTTCTTT. This encodes CASSFSGVYTEAFF.

The chain is built from TRBV28 and TRBJ2-7, with D unclear. Trimming left V 3 bases short and J 7 bases short, with 10 bases between. The germline V gene has CDR1 MDHEN and CDR2 SYDVKM. The CDR3 contains 12 residues. As DNA, the CDR3 is TGTGCCAGCAGTTTGGTCGGGTGGGAGCAGTACTTC. This gives the protein CASSLVGWEQYF. Based on the CDR3 plus reference TRBV28 and TRBJ2-7, the full variable domain is DVKVTQSSRYLVKRTGEKVFLECVQDMDHENMFWYRQDPGLGLRLIYFSYDVKMKEKGDIPEGYSVSREKKERFSLILESASTNQTSMYLCASSLVGWEQYFGPGTRLTVT.

The chain recombines TRBV7-8 with TRBJ2-7; 8 bases fit TRBD1. This CDR3 region has 15 residues. Germline V CDR1 and CDR2: SGHVS, FQNEAQ. V gave up 6 bases and J gave up 1 base; unmatched junction bases: 8. The CDR3 spells CASSRTGKVSYEQYF. In DNA, the CDR3 is TGTGCCAGCAGTCGGACAGGGAAGGTTTCCTACGAGCAGTACTTC.

J is TRBJ2-2 and V is TRBV5-1; D remains unclear. The CDR3 spans 15 residues. V was trimmed by 0 bases and J by 4 bases, leaving 10 bases between them. Looked up from germline, CDR1 is SGHRS and CDR2 is YFSETQ. CDR3 amino acids: CASSLVPSPTGELFF. The CDR3 DNA reads TGCGCCAGCAGCTTGGTCCCTTCTCCCACCGGGGAGCTGTTTTTT.

The rearrangement links TRBV7-6 to TRBJ1-5, with no clear D. The V end lost 8 bases, the J end lost 11 bases, and 10 bases lay between the germline ends. In germline, CDR1 is SGHVS, CDR2 FNYEAQ. This CDR3 region has 10 residues. The CDR3 here is CASYPRAQHF. The CDR3 coding sequence is TGTGCCAGCTACCCGCGGGCCCAGCATTTT.

J is TRBJ2-7 and V is TRBV14; D is undetermined. In germline, CDR1 is SGHDN, CDR2 FVKESK. The CDR3 is made up of 16 amino acids. With 1 base removed from V and 3 bases from J, the gap between germline ends came to 16 bases. The DNA for the CDR3 is TGTGCCAGCAGCCAAGGAGACTCCCTTCTACGCTACGAGCAGTACTTC. As protein: CASSQGDSLLRYEQYF. The full variable domain, rest sourced from reference TRBV14 and TRBJ2-7, is EAGVTQFPSHSVIEKGQTVTLRCDPISGHDNLYWYRRVMGKEIKFLLHFVKESKQDESGMPNNRFLAERTGGTYSTLKVQPAELEDSGVYFCASSQGDSLLRYEQYFGPGTRLTVT.

The chain uses TRBV4-2 and TRBJ2-7, with 12 positions matching TRBD2. V lost 0 bases and J lost 5; bases outside the gene matches: 2. There are 15 residues in the CDR3. Germline loops: CDR1 LGHNA, CDR2 YNFKEQ. CDR3 DNA sequence: TGTGCCAGCAGCCAAGAGACTAGCGGGAGTGACGAGCAGTACTTC. It encodes CASSQETSGSDEQYF.

The V and J genes are TRBV6-1 and TRBJ2-7, with D possibly matching TRBD1 (6 bases). The length of the CDR3 is 15 residues. Germline V gene data show CDR1 as MNHNS and CDR2 as SASEGT. Deletions cut 8 bases from V and 0 bases from J, with 17 bases between. For the CDR3, the DNA is TGTGCCAGCGTCGTCGGACAGTATTTCTCCTACGAGCAGTACTTC. Translation: CASVVGQYFSYEQYF.

The chain uses TRBV19 and TRBJ1-1; D unresolved. Trimming cost V 10 bases and J 0 bases, with 15 bases left between them. The CDR3 spans 14 residues. Germline V gene data show CDR1 as LNHDA and CDR2 as SQIVND (reference sequence). CDR3 sequence reads: CATSEGRVNTEAFF. CDR3 coding DNA: TGTGCCACCTCGGAGGGCAGAGTGAACACTGAAGCTTTCTTT. The whole variable domain, remainder taken from reference TRBV19 and TRBJ1-1, is DGGITQSPKYLFRKEGQNVTLSCEQNLNHDAMYWYRQDPGQGLRLIYYSQIVNDFQKGDIAEGYSVSREKKESFPLTVTSAQKNPTAFYLCATSEGRVNTEAFFGQGTRLTVV.

The CDR3 DNA reads TGTGCCAGCAGTTTATCCCCTGCGGGAGGCAATCAGCCCCAGCATTTT. This sequence encodes CASSLSPAGGNQPQHF. V and J are TRBV27 and TRBJ1-5; D not certain. The CDR3 spans 16 residues. Germline V gene sequence: CDR1 MNHEY, CDR2 SMNVEV (reference sequence). V lost 0 bases and J lost 2, with 11 bases in between.

The rearrangement links TRBV11-2 to TRBJ2-1; 7 bases match TRBD1. This CDR3 is built from 15 residues. The trim removed 2 bases at V and 5 bases at J, leaving 6 bases unmatched. CDR1 is SGHAT, CDR2 FQNNGV, per germline. The CDR3 DNA follows: TGTGCCAGCAGCTTAAGACAGGGCGGTAACAATGAGCAGTTCTTC. Translating gives CASSLRQGGNNEQFF.

The chain combines TRBV2 with TRBJ1-1; 7 nucleotides match TRBD1. The CDR3 runs to 15 residues. The V and J ends lost 5 bases and 5 bases, in that order; junction bases with no gene match: 11. Germline V gene lookup returns CDR1 SNHLY and CDR2 FYNNEI. The CDR3 region has the DNA TGTGCCAGCAGTCCGGGGACAGACGCTAGAACTGAAGCTTTCTTT. The encoded protein is CASSPGTDARTEAFF.

This chain links TRBV7-2 with TRBJ2-7, with D possibly matching TRBD1 (7 bases). The CDR3 contains 14 residues. CDR1 is SGHTA and CDR2 is FQGNSA in the germline V gene. With 3 bases removed from V and 3 bases from J, the gap between germline ends came to 12 bases. CDR3 coding DNA: TGTGCCAGCAGCTTCAACAGGGGACTCTACGAGCAGTACTTC. Amino acids: CASSFNRGLYEQYF. Full variable domain (remainder filled in from reference TRBV7-2 and TRBJ2-7): GAGVSQSPSNKVTEKGKDVELRCDPISGHTALYWYRQSLGQGLEFLIYFQGNSAPDKSGLPSDRFSAERTGGSVSTLTIQRTQQEDSAVYLCASSFNRGLYEQYFGPGTRLTVT.

The rearrangement links TRBV6-1 to TRBJ2-1; unclear D gene. From germline, CDR1 is MNHNS and CDR2 SASEGT. The CDR3 totals 14 residues. V lost 6 bases and J lost 8, with 17 bases in between. The CDR3 coding sequence is TGTGCCAGCAGCTACAGACACGTAACCGATGAGCAGTTCTTC. It is translated as CASSYRHVTDEQFF.

This clone was picked up a small number of times. The chain joins TRBV4-2 to TRBJ2-1; 8 positions match TRBD2. This CDR3 comprises 17 residues. Germline V CDR1 and CDR2: LGHNA, YNFKEQ. Germline trimming cut 1 base from V and 2 bases from J; bases unmatched to any gene: 7. This chain's CDR3 is CASSQALAALPYNEQFF. The CDR3 bases are TGTGCCAGCAGCCAAGCACTAGCGGCCCTTCCCTACAATGAGCAGTTCTTC.

This chain uses TRBV27 with TRBJ2-7; 7 bases match TRBD2. After removal of 8 bases from V and 1 base from J, the junction contained 11 bases not matched to a gene. Germline V gives CDR1 MNHEY, CDR2 SMNVEV (reference sequence). The CDR3 has 15 amino acids. CDR3: CASGGDPLYSYEQYF. Written as DNA, the CDR3 is TGTGCCAGCGGGGGGGATCCCCTGTATTCCTACGAGCAGTACTTC.

The rearrangement joins TRBV7-9 to TRBJ2-5; 13 bases match TRBD2. The J segment lost 8 bases and the V segment lost 3 bases, leaving 6 bases of the junction unmatched. Germline CDR1 SEHNR, CDR2 FQNEAQ (reference sequence). The length of the CDR3 is 15 residues. DNA of the CDR3: TGTGCCAGCAGCTTCGGACTAGCGGGAGCCAACACCCAGTACTTC. Protein product: CASSFGLAGANTQYF.

The chain couples TRBV19 to TRBJ2-7, with a tentative D call TRBD1 (5 bases). The germline V gene encodes CDR1 LNHDA and CDR2 SQIVND (reference sequence). The CDR3 contains 12 residues. Trimming left V 5 bases short and J 5 bases short, with 10 bases between. CDR3 sequence: CASSWQGDEQYF. CDR3 nucleotide sequence: TGTGCCAGTAGTTGGCAGGGCGACGAGCAGTACTTC.

J is TRBJ2-7 and V is TRBV28; 7 bases agree with TRBD1. The CDR3 runs to 14 residues. The trim removed 7 bases at V and 6 bases at J, leaving 12 bases unmatched. Germline-derived CDR1 and CDR2 are MDHEN and SYDVKM. The CDR3 DNA follows: TGTGCCAGCAAGGGGGCCGGAGTCCCGGTCGAGCAGTACTTC. The encoded protein is CASKGAGVPVEQYF.

The chain recombines TRBV6-5 with TRBJ1-2; no definite D call. There are 14 residues in the CDR3. Germline V lookup: CDR1 MNHEY, CDR2 SVGAGI. V was clipped by 4 bases and J by 4 bases, with 13 bases between them. For the CDR3, the DNA is TGTGCCAGCAGTTGGAGGGTTGAGAGCTATGGCTACACCTTC. Translated: CASSWRVESYGYTF.

The rearrangement links TRBV29-1 to TRBJ2-7; TRBD1 agrees at 7 bases. Germline V gene lookup returns CDR1 SQVTM and CDR2 ANQGSEA. The CDR3 runs 14 residues. The ends lost 3 bases at V and 0 bases at J; junction bases unmatched: 5. CDR3 amino acids: CSVEGQSSSYEQYF. CDR3 bases: TGCAGCGTTGAGGGACAGTCAAGCTCCTACGAGCAGTACTTC.

The chain joins TRBV29-1 to TRBJ2-2; 9 bases fit TRBD2. The CDR3 spans 15 residues. The V segment lost 3 bases and the J segment 4 bases; nucleotides outside the gene matches: 6. Germline assignment: CDR1 SQVTM and CDR2 ANQGSEA. As DNA, the CDR3 is TGCAGCGTTGATCGGGGTAGCGGGGGCACCGGGGAGCTGTTTTTT. Its translation: CSVDRGSGGTGELFF.

This clone was seen a single time. V usage is TRBV4-1 and J usage is TRBJ1-5, with a possible D match to TRBD1 (5 bases). Trimming stripped 2 bases from V and 2 bases from J, with 10 bases between. This CDR3 has 15 residues. Germline loops: CDR1 MGHRA, CDR2 YSYEKL. The CDR3 nucleotides are TGCGCCAGCAGCCAACGACAGTTAGGCAATCAGCCCCAGCATTTT. Its translation is CASSQRQLGNQPQHF.

The CDR3 region is CASSLWPGADTQYF. The CDR3 DNA reads TGCGCCAGCAGCTTGTGGCCAGGGGCAGATACGCAGTATTTT. V gene TRBV5-1 combines with J gene TRBJ2-3; possibly TRBD1 for D (6 bases). CDR3 size: 14 residues. The V end lost 1 base, the J end lost 4 bases, and 10 bases lay between the germline ends. The germline CDR1 and CDR2 sequences are SGHRS and YFSETQ.

The chain uses TRBV20-1 and TRBJ2-1, with TRBD1 matching 10 bases. V gave up 8 bases and J gave up 8 bases; unmatched junction bases: 3. Per the germline V gene, CDR1 is DFQATT and CDR2 is SNEGSKA (reference sequence). The CDR3 is made up of 11 amino acids. Here the CDR3 DNA reads TGCAGTCTTGGACAGGGGGATGAGCAGTTCTTC. Protein: CSLGQGDEQFF.

The gene calls are TRBV6-1 and TRBJ2-7; 8 bases align to TRBD2. The V gene's germline CDR1 is MNHNS and CDR2 SASEGT. With V trimmed by 6 bases and J by 2 bases, 3 bases remained unmatched. The CDR3 runs 13 residues. CDR3 amino acids: CASSQRETYEQYF. The DNA of the CDR3 is TGTGCCAGCAGCCAGCGGGAGACCTACGAGCAGTACTTC.

The CDR3 DNA follows: TGTGCCAGCACTAGGGCCGACAGCACCGGGGAGCTGTTTTTT. Encoded protein: CASTRADSTGELFF. The chain recombines TRBV6-1 with TRBJ2-2, with D perhaps TRBD1 (5 bases). The V end lost 7 bases, the J end lost 4 bases, and 13 bases lay between the germline ends. The CDR3 runs to 14 residues. Germline V gene sequence: CDR1 MNHNS, CDR2 SASEGT.